This T cell receptor (beta chain) was sequenced for a study of T cell responses to AZD1222 COVID-19 vaccine. Broader study findings: Repertoires were obtained only post-peak T cell response. Along spike, vaccine-associated CD4 TCRs were found throughout, with dominance at 160-218 and 743-854. At baseline, just six AZD1222 recipients tested seropositive.

This clone came up once. The target antigen is unknown. Assay: immunoSEQ multiplex PCR; the TCRdb copy retains only in-frame clones and omits some. The table has about 56,000 clones, approximately 86% seen once; the top ten hold 6.5% to 8.5%. V was shortened by 3 bases and J by 2 bases, with 11 bases between the two germline ends. The CDR3 spans 15 residues. The germline gives CDR1 MNHEY, CDR2 SVGAGI. The source of this sequence is an adult who received the AZD1222 COVID-19 vaccine. The J gene is TRBJ1-3, the V gene TRBV6-5; D unclear. Sequences were derived from peripheral blood, sampled 28 days after the second AZD1222 dose. The DNA for the CDR3 is TGTGCCAGCAGTTATGACGCCACTACTGGAAACACCATATATTTT. This encodes CASSYDATTGNTIYF.